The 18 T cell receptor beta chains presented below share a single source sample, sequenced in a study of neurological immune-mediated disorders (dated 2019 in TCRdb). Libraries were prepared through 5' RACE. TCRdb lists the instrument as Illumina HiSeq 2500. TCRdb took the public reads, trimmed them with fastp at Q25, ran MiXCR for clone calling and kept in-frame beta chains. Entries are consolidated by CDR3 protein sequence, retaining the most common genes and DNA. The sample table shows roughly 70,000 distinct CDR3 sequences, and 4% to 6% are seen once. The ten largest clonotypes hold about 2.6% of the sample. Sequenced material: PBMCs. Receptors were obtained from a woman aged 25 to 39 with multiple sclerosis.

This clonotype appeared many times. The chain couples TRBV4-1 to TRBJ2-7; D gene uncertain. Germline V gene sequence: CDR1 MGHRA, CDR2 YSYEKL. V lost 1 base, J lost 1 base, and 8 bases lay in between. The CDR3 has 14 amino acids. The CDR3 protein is CASSQGSRSYEQYF. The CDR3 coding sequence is TGCGCCAGCAGCCAAGGTTCAAGATCCTACGAGCAGTACTTC.

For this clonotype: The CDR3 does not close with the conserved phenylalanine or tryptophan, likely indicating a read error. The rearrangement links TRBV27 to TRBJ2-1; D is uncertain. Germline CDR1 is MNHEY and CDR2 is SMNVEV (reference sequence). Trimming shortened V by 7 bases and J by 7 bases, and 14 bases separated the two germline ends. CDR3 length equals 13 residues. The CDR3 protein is CASTRSQRNEQFN. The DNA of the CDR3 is TGTGCCAGCACCAGGTCGCAGAGGAATGAGCAGTTCAAC.

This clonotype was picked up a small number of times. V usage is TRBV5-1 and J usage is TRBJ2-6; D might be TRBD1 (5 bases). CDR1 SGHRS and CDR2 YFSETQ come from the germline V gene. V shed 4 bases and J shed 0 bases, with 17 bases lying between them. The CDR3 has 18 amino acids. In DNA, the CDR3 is TGCGCCAGCAGCGAAGGGGCAGGAGCAGACTCTGGGGCCAACGTCCTGACTTTC. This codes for CASSEGAGADSGANVLTF.

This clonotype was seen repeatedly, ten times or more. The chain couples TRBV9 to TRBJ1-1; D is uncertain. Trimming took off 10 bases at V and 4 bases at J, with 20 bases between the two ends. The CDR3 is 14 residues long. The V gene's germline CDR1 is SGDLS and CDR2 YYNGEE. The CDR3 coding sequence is TGTGCCGGCCACTTACAGCCCTCGGGCACTGAAGCTTTCTTT. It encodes CAGHLQPSGTEAFF.

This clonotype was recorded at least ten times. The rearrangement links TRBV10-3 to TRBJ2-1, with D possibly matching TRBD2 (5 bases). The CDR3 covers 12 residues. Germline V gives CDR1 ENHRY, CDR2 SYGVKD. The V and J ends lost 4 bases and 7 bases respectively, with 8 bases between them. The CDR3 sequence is CAISGGSNEQFF. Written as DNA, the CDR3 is TGTGCCATCAGTGGTGGGAGTAATGAGCAGTTCTTC.

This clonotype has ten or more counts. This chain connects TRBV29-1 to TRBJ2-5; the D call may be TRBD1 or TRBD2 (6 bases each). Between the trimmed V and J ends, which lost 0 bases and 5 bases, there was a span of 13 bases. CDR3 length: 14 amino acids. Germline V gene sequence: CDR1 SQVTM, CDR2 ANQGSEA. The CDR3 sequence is CSVEDGGPGETQYF. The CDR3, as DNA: TGCAGCGTTGAAGATGGGGGGCCTGGGGAGACCCAGTACTTC.

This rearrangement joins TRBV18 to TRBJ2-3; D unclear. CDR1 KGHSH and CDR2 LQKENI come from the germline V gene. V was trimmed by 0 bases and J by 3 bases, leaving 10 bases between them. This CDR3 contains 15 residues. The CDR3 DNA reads TGTGCCAGCTCACCACCGTTGATGGAGACAGATACGCAGTATTTT. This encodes CASSPPLMETDTQYF.

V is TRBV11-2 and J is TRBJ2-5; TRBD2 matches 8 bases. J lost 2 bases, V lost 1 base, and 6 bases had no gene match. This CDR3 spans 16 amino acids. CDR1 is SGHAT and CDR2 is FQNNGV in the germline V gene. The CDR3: CASSLVPGLEQETQYF. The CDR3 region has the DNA TGTGCCAGCAGCTTAGTACCGGGACTAGAACAAGAGACCCAGTACTTC.

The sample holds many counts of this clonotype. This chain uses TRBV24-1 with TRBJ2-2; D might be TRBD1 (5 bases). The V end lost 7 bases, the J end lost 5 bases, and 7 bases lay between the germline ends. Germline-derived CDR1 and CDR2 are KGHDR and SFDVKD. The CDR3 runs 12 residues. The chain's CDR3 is CATSRETGELFF. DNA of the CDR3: TGTGCCACCAGCAGGGAAACCGGGGAGCTGTTTTTT.

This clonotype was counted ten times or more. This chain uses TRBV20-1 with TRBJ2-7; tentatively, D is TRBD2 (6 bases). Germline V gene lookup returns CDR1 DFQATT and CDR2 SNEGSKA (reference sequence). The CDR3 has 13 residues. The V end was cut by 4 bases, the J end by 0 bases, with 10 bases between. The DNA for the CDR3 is TGCAGTGCTACTCTGGGGGGCTCCTACGAGCAGTACTTC. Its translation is CSATLGGSYEQYF.

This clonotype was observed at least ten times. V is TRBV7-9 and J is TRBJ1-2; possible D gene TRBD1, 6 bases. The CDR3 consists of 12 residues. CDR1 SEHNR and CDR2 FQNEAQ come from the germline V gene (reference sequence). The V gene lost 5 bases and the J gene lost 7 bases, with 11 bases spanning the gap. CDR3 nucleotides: TGTGCCAGCAGCAACAGGGCCGGTGGCTACACCTTC. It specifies CASSNRAGGYTF. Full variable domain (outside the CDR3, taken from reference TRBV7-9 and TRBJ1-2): DTGVSQNPRHKITKRGQNVTFRCDPISEHNRLYWYRQTLGQGPEFLTYFQNEAQLEKSRLLSDRFSAERPKGSFSTLEIQRTEQGDSAMYLCASSNRAGGYTFGSGTRLTVV.

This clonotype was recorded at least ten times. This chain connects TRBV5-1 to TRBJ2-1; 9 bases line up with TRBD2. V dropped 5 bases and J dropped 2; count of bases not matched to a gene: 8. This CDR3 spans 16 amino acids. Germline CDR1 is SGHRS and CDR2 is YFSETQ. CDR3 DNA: TGCGCCAGCAGTCAGGCGGGGGGGCGTACCTACAATGAGCAGTTCTTC. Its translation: CASSQAGGRTYNEQFF.

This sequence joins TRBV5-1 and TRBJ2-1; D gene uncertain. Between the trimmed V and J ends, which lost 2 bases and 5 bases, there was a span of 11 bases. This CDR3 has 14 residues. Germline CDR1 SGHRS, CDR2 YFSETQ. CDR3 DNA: TGCGCCAGCAGCTTCCGGACCTCACACAATGAGCAGTTCTTC. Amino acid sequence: CASSFRTSHNEQFF.

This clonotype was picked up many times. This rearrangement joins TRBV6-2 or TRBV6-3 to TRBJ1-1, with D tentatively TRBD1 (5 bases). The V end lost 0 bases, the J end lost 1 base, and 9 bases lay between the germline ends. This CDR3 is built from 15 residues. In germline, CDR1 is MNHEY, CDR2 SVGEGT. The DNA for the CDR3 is TGTGCCAGCAGTTACTCGACAGTTGAGAACACTGAAGCTTTCTTT. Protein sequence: CASSYSTVENTEAFF.

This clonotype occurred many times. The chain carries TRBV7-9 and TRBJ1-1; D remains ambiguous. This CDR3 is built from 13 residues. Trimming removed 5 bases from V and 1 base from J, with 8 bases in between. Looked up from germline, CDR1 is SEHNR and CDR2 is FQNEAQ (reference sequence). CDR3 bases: TGTGCCAGCAGCCCTCCCACGAACACTGAAGCTTTCTTT. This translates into CASSPPTNTEAFF.

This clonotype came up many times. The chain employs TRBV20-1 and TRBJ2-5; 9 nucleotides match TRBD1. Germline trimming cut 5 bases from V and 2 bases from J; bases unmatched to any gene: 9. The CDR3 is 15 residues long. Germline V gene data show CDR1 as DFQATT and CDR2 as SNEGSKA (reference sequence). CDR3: CSAADRGEGQETQYF. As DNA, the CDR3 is TGCAGTGCTGCGGACAGGGGAGAGGGTCAAGAGACCCAGTACTTC.

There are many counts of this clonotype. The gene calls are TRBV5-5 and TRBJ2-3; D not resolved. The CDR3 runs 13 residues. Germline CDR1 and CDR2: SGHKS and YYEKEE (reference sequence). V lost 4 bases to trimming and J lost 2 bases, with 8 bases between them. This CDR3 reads CASSPDATDTQYF. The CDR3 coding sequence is TGTGCCAGCAGCCCGGACGCCACAGATACGCAGTATTTT. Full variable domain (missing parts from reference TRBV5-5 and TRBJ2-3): DAGVTQSPTHLIKTRGQQVTLRCSPISGHKSVSWYQQVLGQGPQFIFQYYEKEERGRGNFPDRFSARQFPNYSSELNVNALLLGDSALYLCASSPDATDTQYFGPGTRLTVL.

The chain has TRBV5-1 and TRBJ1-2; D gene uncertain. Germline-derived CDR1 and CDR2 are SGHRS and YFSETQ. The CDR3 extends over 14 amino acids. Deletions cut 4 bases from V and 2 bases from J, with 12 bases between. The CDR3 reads CASSREGKNYGYTF. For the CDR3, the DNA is TGCGCCAGCAGCCGCGAGGGAAAGAACTATGGCTACACCTTC.